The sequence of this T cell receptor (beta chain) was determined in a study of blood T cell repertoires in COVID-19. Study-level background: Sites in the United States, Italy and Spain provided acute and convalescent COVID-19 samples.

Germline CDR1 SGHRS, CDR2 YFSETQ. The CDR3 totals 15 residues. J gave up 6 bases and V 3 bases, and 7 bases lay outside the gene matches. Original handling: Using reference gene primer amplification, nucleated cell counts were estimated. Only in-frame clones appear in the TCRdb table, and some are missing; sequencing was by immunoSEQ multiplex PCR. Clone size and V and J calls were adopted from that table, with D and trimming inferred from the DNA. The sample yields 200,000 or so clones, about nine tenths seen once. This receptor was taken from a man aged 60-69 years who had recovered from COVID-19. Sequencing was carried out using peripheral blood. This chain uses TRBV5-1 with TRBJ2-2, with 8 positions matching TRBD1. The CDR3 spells CASSSGQGGAGELFF. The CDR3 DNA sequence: TGCGCCAGCAGCTCCGGACAGGGCGGGGCCGGGGAGCTGTTTTTT.